This T cell receptor beta chain was captured in a study of T cell responses to AZD1222 COVID-19 vaccine. Germline V gives CDR1 SEHNR, CDR2 FQNEAQ (reference sequence). This CDR3 has 15 amino acids. The V gene lost 1 base and the J gene lost 3 bases, with 12 bases spanning the gap. Comment on this clone: Antigen: not known.

Findings and limits, study-wide: The peak T cell response came first, and repertoires were sampled only after it.

Using immunoSEQ multiplex PCR, the repertoire was profiled, and TCRdb retains in-frame clones only, with some absent. The sample has 180,000 or so clones; under 95% are singletons. The sequence was obtained from an adult who received the AZD1222 COVID-19 vaccine. This rearrangement joins TRBV7-9 to TRBJ1-1, with D uncertain. Material: peripheral blood, obtained 28 days after the second AZD1222 dose. The CDR3 region is CASSLVWASDTEAFF. The CDR3 DNA reads TGTGCCAGCAGCTTAGTTTGGGCGTCGGACACTGAAGCTTTCTTT.